These 28 T cell receptor beta chains were all obtained from the same sample, sequenced in a study of shared clonotypes between healthy human individuals. The method was immunoSEQ multiplex PCR; TCRdb's version includes in-frame clones alone and lacks a portion of them. The profile shows about half a million clones, approximately 84% of them singletons. Sequencing used PBMCs. These TCRs come from a woman aged 40 to 50 in good health. Some clones in this sample may be carry-over from other donors' samples.

This chain connects TRBV15 to TRBJ1-5; D remains ambiguous. Trimming removed 2 bases at V and 6 bases at J, with 8 bases between. The CDR3 extends over 13 amino acids. Germline assignment: CDR1 LNHNV and CDR2 YYDKDF (reference sequence). For the CDR3, the DNA is TGTGCCACCAGCAGATATTCGGGTCAGCCCCAGCATTTT. This codes for CATSRYSGQPQHF.

The CDR3 DNA sequence: TGCGCCAGCAGCCGCGATGCGGCCGGTAGCAATCAGCCCCAGCATTTT. The encoded protein is CASSRDAAGSNQPQHF. The chain employs TRBV4-3 and TRBJ1-5; D is undetermined. CDR1 is LGHNA, CDR2 YSLEER, per germline. The germline V and J ends were trimmed by 4 bases and 0 bases, with 13 bases remaining between them. The CDR3 totals 16 residues.

The CDR3 protein is CASSYNRDSYEQYF. The DNA for the CDR3 is TGTGCCAGCAGTTACAACCGGGACAGCTACGAGCAGTACTTC. The rearrangement links TRBV6-5 to TRBJ2-7, with 7 bases lining up with TRBD1. The CDR3 is 14 residues long. V lost 2 bases and J lost 3; bases outside the gene matches: 4. The germline V gene has CDR1 MNHEY and CDR2 SVGAGI.

The V and J genes are TRBV15 and TRBJ2-5; TRBD1 matches at 10 bases. The ends lost 3 bases at V and 3 bases at J; junction bases unmatched: 4. Germline V gives CDR1 LNHNV, CDR2 YYDKDF (reference sequence). The CDR3 has 15 amino acids. CDR3 region: CATSRRGTGEETQYF. CDR3 nucleotide sequence: TGTGCCACCAGCAGGAGGGGGACAGGGGAAGAGACCCAGTACTTC.

This clone appeared once. This chain uses TRBV14 with TRBJ2-5; the D gene is possibly TRBD1 (5 bases). Germline V gene lookup returns CDR1 SGHDN and CDR2 FVKESK. CDR3 length equals 11 residues. Trimming stripped 3 bases from V and 7 bases from J, with 6 bases between. The CDR3 nucleotides are TGTGCCAGCAGCCAGCAGGGGACCCAGTACTTC. Protein product: CASSQQGTQYF.

CDR3: CASTPGASGSSAQYF. As DNA, the CDR3 is TGTGCCAGTACCCCAGGGGCTAGCGGGAGCTCGGCCCAGTACTTC. The gene calls are TRBV19 and TRBJ2-5, with 10 positions matching TRBD2. The CDR3 loop spans 15 amino acids. V was pared by 7 bases and J by 9 bases, with 14 bases of the junction left unmatched. Germline CDR1 LNHDA, CDR2 SQIVND (reference sequence).

Points on this clone: A far larger clone differs by one base, so this is likely a read error. The V gene is TRBV20-1, the J gene TRBJ1-5; D remains ambiguous. The CDR3 has 11 amino acids. CDR1 is DFQATT and CDR2 is SNEGSKA in the germline V gene (reference sequence). The CDR3 DNA reads as TGCAGTGCTAAGAGCAATCGGCCCCAGCATTTT. This translates into CSAKSNRPQHF.

Notes on this clone: This sequence is one base from a far larger clone and is likely a read error. The sample has other DNA sequences that encode this CDR3 too. The CDR3 is CAWTPKEGRNTEAFF. The CDR3 bases are TGTGCATGGACCCCGAAGGAGGGCAGGAACACTGAAGCTTTCTTT. V usage is TRBV30 and J usage is TRBJ1-1, with D unresolved. The germline gives CDR1 GTSNPN, CDR2 SVGIG (reference sequence). The CDR3 loop spans 15 amino acids.

This chain connects TRBV5-1 to TRBJ2-1; a weak D match, TRBD2 (6 bases). The CDR3 spans 14 residues. V lost 4 bases and J lost 10, with 18 bases in between. Germline-derived CDR1 and CDR2 are SGHRS and YFSETQ. The CDR3 DNA follows: TGCGCCAGCAGCGGTGGGGACTCCCGTGGGGAGCAGTTCTTC. Protein: CASSGGDSRGEQFF. The whole variable domain, remainder taken from reference TRBV5-1 and TRBJ2-1, is KAGVTQTPRYLIKTRGQQVTLSCSPISGHRSVSWYQQTPGQGLQFLFEYFSETQRNKGNFPGRFSGRQFSNSRSEMNVSTLELGDSALYLCASSGGDSRGEQFFGPGTRLTVL.

About this clone itself: A far larger clone lies a single base away; this is likely a read error. V and J are TRBV9 and TRBJ1-5; D gene unclear. The CDR3 loop spans 15 amino acids. Germline values: CDR1 SGDLS, CDR2 YYNGEE. In nucleotides, the CDR3 is TGTGCCAGCAGCGCGACCGGCAGTAGCAATAAGCCCCAGCATTTT. Its protein is CASSATGSSNKPQHF. Complete variable domain (other parts from reference TRBV9 and TRBJ1-5): DSGVTQTPKHLITATGQRVTLRCSPRSGDLSVYWYQQSLDQGLQFLIQYYNGEERAKGNILERFSAQQFPDLHSELNLSSLELGDSALYFCASSATGSSNKPQHFGDGTRLSIL.

The rearrangement uses TRBV19 and TRBJ2-5; 10 nucleotides match TRBD1. Germline CDR1 reads LNHDA; CDR2 reads SQIVND (reference sequence). J was trimmed by 4 bases and V by 3 bases; bases with no gene match: 2. CDR3 length: 14 residues. CDR3 residues: CASSMTGGVETQYF. In nucleotides, the CDR3 is TGTGCCAGTAGTATGACAGGGGGCGTAGAGACCCAGTACTTC. Together with reference TRBV19 and TRBJ2-5, the CDR3 gives the full variable domain: DGGITQSPKYLFRKEGQNVTLSCEQNLNHDAMYWYRQDPGQGLRLIYYSQIVNDFQKGDIAEGYSVSREKKESFPLTVTSAQKNPTAFYLCASSMTGGVETQYFGPGTRLLVL.

This clone was seen a single time. This chain connects TRBV10-3 to TRBJ1-4; 10 bases are a match to TRBD1. J gave up 6 bases and V 4 bases, and 11 bases lay outside the gene matches. The germline V gene has CDR1 ENHRY and CDR2 SYGVKD. The CDR3 runs 17 residues. CDR3 sequence: CAISASGTGAGDEKLFF. The CDR3 nucleotides are TGTGCCATCAGTGCCTCCGGGACAGGGGCGGGAGATGAAAAACTGTTTTTT.

The chain has TRBV12-5 and TRBJ2-2; possible D gene TRBD2, 5 bases. Germline V gene data show CDR1 as LGHNT and CDR2 as FRNRAP. Trimming removed 0 bases from V and 4 bases from J, with 12 bases in between. The CDR3 contains 16 residues. CDR3 amino acids: CASGLVLHRGTGELFF. The CDR3 nucleotides are TGTGCTAGTGGTTTGGTACTGCATCGGGGCACCGGGGAGCTGTTTTTT.

J is TRBJ2-4 and V is TRBV27, with 8 bases that match TRBD2. Germline V CDR1 and CDR2: MNHEY, SMNVEV (reference sequence). This CDR3 has 16 residues. The ends lost 6 bases at V and 2 bases at J; junction bases unmatched: 9. In DNA, the CDR3 is TGTGCCAGCAGCTCAATTAGCGGGAATCCCAAAAACATTCAGTACTTC. As protein: CASSSISGNPKNIQYF.

V usage is TRBV27 and J usage is TRBJ1-2; D gene uncertain. Trimming cost V 5 bases and J 4 bases, with 11 bases left between them. CDR1 and CDR2 (germline): MNHEY, SMNVEV (reference sequence). The CDR3 is made up of 13 amino acids. Here the CDR3 reads CASSPRPLYGYTF. Here the CDR3 DNA reads TGTGCCAGCAGTCCACGACCACTCTATGGCTACACCTTC.

Worth noting for this clone: A read error is the likely source, as a far larger clone sits one nucleotide away. The V and J genes are TRBV11-2 and TRBJ2-7; no definite D call. The CDR3 covers 15 residues. Trimming removed 2 bases from V and 3 bases from J, with 14 bases in between. The germline CDR1 and CDR2 sequences are SGHAT and FQNNGV. The CDR3 loop reads CASSLISGLYYEQYF. Written as DNA, the CDR3 is TGTGCCAGCAGCTTAATATCTGGTTTATACTACGAGCAGTACTTC.

The chain links TRBV28 to TRBJ2-5, with TRBD2 as a possible D gene (6 bases). The V gene lost 3 bases and the J gene lost 5 bases, with 10 bases spanning the gap. Germline CDR1 and CDR2: MDHEN and SYDVKM. The CDR3 covers 13 residues. The CDR3 bases are TGTGCCAGCAGTTTGGCGGGGTTGGAGACCCAGTACTTC. This gives the protein CASSLAGLETQYF. Looking up the rest from reference TRBV28 and TRBJ2-5 gives the full variable domain: DVKVTQSSRYLVKRTGEKVFLECVQDMDHENMFWYRQDPGLGLRLIYFSYDVKMKEKGDIPEGYSVSREKKERFSLILESASTNQTSMYLCASSLAGLETQYFGPGTRLLVL.

The CDR3 loop is CASSQEWTGRGGTQYF. The CDR3 region has the DNA TGTGCCAGCAGCCAAGAATGGACAGGCCGAGGTGGGACCCAGTACTTC. This sequence joins TRBV14 and TRBJ2-5, with 7 bases that match TRBD1. The CDR3 has 16 residues. Losses at the gene ends were 0 bases for V and 7 bases for J; bases not matched to a gene: 11. Germline lookup yields CDR1 SGHDN and CDR2 FVKESK.

A note on this clone: The same CDR3 also results from other DNA sequences found in this sample. The chain carries TRBV4-2 and TRBJ2-7; 11 bases line up with TRBD1. Germline CDR1 reads LGHNA; CDR2 reads YNFKEQ. This CDR3 contains 16 residues. V lost 0 bases, J lost 7 bases, and 8 bases stayed unmatched. The CDR3, as DNA: TGTGCCAGCAGCCAAGAGGGCGGGGACAGGGGGTATGAGCAGTACTTC. Its protein product is CASSQEGGDRGYEQYF.

Comment on this clone: A much larger clone lies a single base off, so this may be a read error. The chain is built from TRBV28 and TRBJ2-7; no clear D. The CDR3 is 14 amino acids. The germline CDR1 and CDR2 sequences are MDHEN and SYDVKM. V lost 5 bases, J lost 1 base, and 12 bases lay in between. The CDR3 nucleotides read TGTGCCAGCAGTGAGGCTATGGCATCCTACGAGCAGTACTTC. Translating gives CASSEAMASYEQYF.

V usage is TRBV5-4 and J usage is TRBJ2-7; unclear D gene. V shed 0 bases and J shed 2 bases, with 6 bases lying between them. CDR1 is SGHNT and CDR2 is YYREEE in the germline V gene (reference sequence). This CDR3 has 13 residues. The CDR3 nucleotides are TGTGCCAGCAGCTTGGTGGGTACCTACGAGCAGTACTTC. Its translation is CASSLVGTYEQYF.

This clone appeared a few times. CDR3 in amino acids: CASSPLAGARVGQYF. The DNA for the CDR3 is TGTGCCAGCAGTCCCTTGGCGGGGGCGCGTGTCGGGCAGTATTTT. The V and J genes are TRBV5-4 and TRBJ2-3; a possible D gene is TRBD2 (7 bases). Germline V lookup: CDR1 SGHNT, CDR2 YYREEE (reference sequence). Between the trimmed V and J ends, which lost 5 bases and 11 bases, there was a span of 24 bases. The CDR3 runs to 15 residues.

Many counts were recorded for this clone. The same CDR3 can be traced to other DNA sequences in this sample. J is TRBJ1-2 and V is TRBV20-1; D is unresolved. This CDR3 is 11 amino acids long. The V gene lost 3 bases and the J gene lost 7 bases, with 9 bases spanning the gap. The germline CDR1 and CDR2 sequences are DFQATT and SNEGSKA (reference sequence). The DNA for the CDR3 is TGCAGTGCTAGCTTACCTATTGGCTACACCTTC. The encoded protein is CSASLPIGYTF.

The J gene is TRBJ2-7, the V gene TRBV29-1, with 9 bases aligning to TRBD2. CDR1 is SQVTM and CDR2 is ANQGSEA in the germline V gene. Germline trimming cut 4 bases from V and 4 bases from J; bases unmatched to any gene: 14. The CDR3 loop spans 16 amino acids. The CDR3 protein is CSVGVWGSGSSYEQYF. The CDR3 DNA follows: TGCAGCGTTGGAGTCTGGGGTAGCGGGAGTTCTTACGAGCAGTACTTC.

The chain employs TRBV5-1 and TRBJ2-3; D might be TRBD1 or TRBD2, each matching 5 bases. Germline CDR1 is SGHRS and CDR2 is YFSETQ. This CDR3 region has 13 residues. The V end was cut by 9 bases, the J end by 4 bases, with 15 bases between. The CDR3 DNA follows: TGCGCCACCGGGGCCTCGTCGGCAGATACGCAGTATTTT. It codes for CATGASSADTQYF.

The V and J genes are TRBV30 and TRBJ1-5; D perhaps matches TRBD1 (5 bases). This CDR3 region has 13 residues. CDR1 and CDR2 from the germline V gene are GTSNPN and SVGIG (reference sequence). With 8 bases removed from V and 7 bases from J, the gap between germline ends came to 18 bases. The CDR3 is CAGRTGWGQPQHF. In DNA form, the CDR3 reads TGTGCCGGCCGGACGGGCTGGGGGCAGCCCCAGCATTTT. Full variable domain (outside the CDR3, taken from reference TRBV30 and TRBJ1-5): SQTIHQWPATLVQPVGSPLSLECTVEGTSNPNLYWYRQAAGRGLQLLFYSVGIGQISSEVPQNLSASRPQDRQFILSSKKLLLSDSGFYLCAGRTGWGQPQHFGDGTRLSIL.

The chain recombines TRBV6-1 with TRBJ1-1, with D unresolved. Per germline, CDR1 MNHNS and CDR2 SASEGT. V lost 3 bases to trimming and J lost 6 bases, with 5 bases between them. The CDR3 loop spans 11 amino acids. CDR3 nucleotide sequence: TGTGCCAGCAGTGATGGGGCTGAAGCTTTCTTT. The encoded protein is CASSDGAEAFF.

The V and J genes are TRBV9 and TRBJ1-1; 7 bases align to TRBD1. Germline loops: CDR1 SGDLS, CDR2 YYNGEE. The CDR3 has 15 amino acids. V was pared by 4 bases and J by 5 bases, with 11 bases of the junction left unmatched. CDR3: CASSPEGRGLTEAFF. The CDR3 region has the DNA TGTGCCAGCAGCCCCGAGGGGAGGGGGCTTACTGAAGCTTTCTTT.